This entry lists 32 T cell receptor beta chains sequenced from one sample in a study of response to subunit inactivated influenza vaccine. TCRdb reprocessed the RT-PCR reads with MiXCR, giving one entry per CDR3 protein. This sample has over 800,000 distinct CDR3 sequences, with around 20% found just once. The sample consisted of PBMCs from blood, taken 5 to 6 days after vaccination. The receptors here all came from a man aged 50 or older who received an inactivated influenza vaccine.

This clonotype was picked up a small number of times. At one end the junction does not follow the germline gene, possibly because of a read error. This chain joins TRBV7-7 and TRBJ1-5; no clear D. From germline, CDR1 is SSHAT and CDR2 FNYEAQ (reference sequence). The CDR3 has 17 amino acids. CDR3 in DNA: TGTGCTAGCAGCTCAAGAGGTTCTGATCGTGGCAATCAGCCCCAGCATTTT. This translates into CASSSRGSDRGNQPQHF.

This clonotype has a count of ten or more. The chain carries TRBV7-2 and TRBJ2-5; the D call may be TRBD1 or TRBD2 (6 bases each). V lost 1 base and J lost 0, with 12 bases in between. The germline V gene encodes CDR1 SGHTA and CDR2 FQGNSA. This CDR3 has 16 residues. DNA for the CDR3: TGTGCCAGCAGCTTAGTGCCGGGGGCCCACCAAGAGACCCAGTACTTC. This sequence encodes CASSLVPGAHQETQYF.

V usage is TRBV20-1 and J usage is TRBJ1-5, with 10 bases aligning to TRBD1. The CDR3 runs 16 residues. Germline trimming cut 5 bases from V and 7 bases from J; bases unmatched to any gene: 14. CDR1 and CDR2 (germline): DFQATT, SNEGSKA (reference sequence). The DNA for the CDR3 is TGCAGTGCTTCCCGTTCCGGGACAGGGGCTCGGCAGCCCCAGCATTTT. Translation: CSASRSGTGARQPQHF.

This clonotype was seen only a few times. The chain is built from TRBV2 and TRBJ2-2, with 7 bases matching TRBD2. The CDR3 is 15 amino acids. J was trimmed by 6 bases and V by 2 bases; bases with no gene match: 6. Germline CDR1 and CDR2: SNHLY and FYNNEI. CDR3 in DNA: TGTGCCAGCAGTGAACGACTAGCATCAGCCGGGGAGCTGTTTTTT. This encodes CASSERLASAGELFF.

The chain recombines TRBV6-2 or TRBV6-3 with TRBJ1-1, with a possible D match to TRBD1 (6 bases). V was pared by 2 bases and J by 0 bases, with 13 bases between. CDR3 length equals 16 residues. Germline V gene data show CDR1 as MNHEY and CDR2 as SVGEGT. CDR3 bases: TGTGCCAGCAGTTACGGGGTTGGGGGCCTGAACACTGAAGCTTTCTTT. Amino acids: CASSYGVGGLNTEAFF.

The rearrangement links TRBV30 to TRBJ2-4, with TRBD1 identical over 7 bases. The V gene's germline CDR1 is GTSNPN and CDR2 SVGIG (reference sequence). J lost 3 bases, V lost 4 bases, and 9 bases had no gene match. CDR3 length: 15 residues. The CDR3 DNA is TGTGCCTGGAAATTAACCGGGACAGACAAAAACATTCAGTACTTC. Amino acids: CAWKLTGTDKNIQYF.

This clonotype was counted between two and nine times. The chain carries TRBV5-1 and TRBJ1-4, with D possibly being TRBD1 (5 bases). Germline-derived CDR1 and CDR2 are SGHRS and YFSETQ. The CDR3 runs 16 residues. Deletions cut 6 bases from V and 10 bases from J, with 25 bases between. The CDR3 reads CASTTPPGLGRGKLFF. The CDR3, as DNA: TGCGCCAGCACCACACCGCCGGGTCTTGGTAGGGGAAAACTGTTTTTT.

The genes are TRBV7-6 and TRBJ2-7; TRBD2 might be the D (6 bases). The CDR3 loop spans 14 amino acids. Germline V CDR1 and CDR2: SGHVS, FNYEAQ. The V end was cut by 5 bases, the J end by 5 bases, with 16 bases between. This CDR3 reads CASSPLGGSDEQYF. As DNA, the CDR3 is TGTGCCAGCAGCCCTTTGGGGGGATCCGACGAGCAGTACTTC.

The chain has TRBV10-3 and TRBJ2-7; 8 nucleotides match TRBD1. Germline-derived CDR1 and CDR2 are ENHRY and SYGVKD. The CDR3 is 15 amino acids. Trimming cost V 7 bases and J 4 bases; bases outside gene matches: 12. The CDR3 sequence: CAITDQGAKSYEQYF. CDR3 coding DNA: TGTGCCATCACCGACCAGGGGGCAAAGTCTTACGAGCAGTACTTC.

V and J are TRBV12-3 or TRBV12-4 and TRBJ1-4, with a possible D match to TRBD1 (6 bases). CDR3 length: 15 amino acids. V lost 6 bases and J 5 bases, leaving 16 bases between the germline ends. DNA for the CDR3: TGTGCCAGCAGGCAATCAGGGGCTGGGAATGAAAAACTGTTTTTT. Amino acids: CASRQSGAGNEKLFF.

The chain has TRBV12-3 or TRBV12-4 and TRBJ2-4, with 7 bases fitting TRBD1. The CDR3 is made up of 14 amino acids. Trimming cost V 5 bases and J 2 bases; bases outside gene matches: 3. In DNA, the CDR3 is TGTGCCAGCAGTCCAGGGGGAACCAAAAACATTCAGTACTTC. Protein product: CASSPGGTKNIQYF.

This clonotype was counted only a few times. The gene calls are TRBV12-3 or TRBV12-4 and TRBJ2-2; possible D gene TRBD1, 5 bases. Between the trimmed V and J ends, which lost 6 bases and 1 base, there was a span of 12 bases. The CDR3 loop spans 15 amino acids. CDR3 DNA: TGTGCCAGCAGCGCCGTGACAGAGAACACCGGGGAGCTGTTTTTT. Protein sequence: CASSAVTENTGELFF.

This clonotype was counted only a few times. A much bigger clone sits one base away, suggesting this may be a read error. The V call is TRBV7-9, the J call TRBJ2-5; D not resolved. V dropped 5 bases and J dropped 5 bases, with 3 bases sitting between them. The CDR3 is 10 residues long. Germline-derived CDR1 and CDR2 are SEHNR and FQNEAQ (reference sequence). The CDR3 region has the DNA TGTGCCAGCAGCCCGGAGACCCAGTACTTC. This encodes CASSPETQYF. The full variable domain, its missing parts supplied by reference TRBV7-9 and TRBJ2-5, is DTGVSQNPRHKITKRGQNVTFRCDPISEHNRLYWYRQTLGQGPEFLTYFQNEAQLEKSRLLSDRFSAERPKGSFSTLEIQRTEQGDSAMYLCASSPETQYFGPGTRLLVL.

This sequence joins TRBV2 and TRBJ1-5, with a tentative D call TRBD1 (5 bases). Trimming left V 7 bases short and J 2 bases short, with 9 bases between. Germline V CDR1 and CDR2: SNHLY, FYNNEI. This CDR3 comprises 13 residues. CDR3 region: CASTRDRNQPQHF. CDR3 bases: TGTGCCAGCACCCGGGACCGCAATCAGCCCCAGCATTTT. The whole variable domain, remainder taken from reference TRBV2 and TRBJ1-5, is EPEVTQTPSHQVTQMGQEVILRCVPISNHLYFYWYRQILGQKVEFLVSFYNNEISEKSEIFDDQFSVERPDGSNFTLKIRSTKLEDSAMYFCASTRDRNQPQHFGDGTRLSIL.

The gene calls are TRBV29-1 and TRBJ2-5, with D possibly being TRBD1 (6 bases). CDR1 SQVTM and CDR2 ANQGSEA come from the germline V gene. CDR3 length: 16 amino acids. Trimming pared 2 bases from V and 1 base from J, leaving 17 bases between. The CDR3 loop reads CSVEWTADGPQETQYF. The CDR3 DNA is TGCAGCGTTGAATGGACAGCAGACGGCCCCCAAGAGACCCAGTACTTC.

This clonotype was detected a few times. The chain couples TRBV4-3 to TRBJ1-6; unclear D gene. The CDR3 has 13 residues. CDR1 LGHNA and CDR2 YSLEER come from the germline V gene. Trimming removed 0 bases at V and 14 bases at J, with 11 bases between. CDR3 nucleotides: TGCGCCAGCAGCCAAGAGGGCGAGAGGGCCCTCCACTTT. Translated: CASSQEGERALHF.

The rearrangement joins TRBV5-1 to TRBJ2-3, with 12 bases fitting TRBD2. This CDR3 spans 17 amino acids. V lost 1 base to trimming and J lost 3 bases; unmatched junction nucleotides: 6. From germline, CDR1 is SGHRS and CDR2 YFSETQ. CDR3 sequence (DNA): TGCGCCAGCAGCTTGCCGGCTAGCGGGGGGGCAACAGATACGCAGTATTTT. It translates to CASSLPASGGATDTQYF.

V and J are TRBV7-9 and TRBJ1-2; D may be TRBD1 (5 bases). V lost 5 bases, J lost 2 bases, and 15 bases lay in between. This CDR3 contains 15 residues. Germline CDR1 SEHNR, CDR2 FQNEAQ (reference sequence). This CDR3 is CASSEGLTENYGYTF. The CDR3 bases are TGTGCCAGCAGCGAGGGACTTACGGAAAACTATGGCTACACCTTC.

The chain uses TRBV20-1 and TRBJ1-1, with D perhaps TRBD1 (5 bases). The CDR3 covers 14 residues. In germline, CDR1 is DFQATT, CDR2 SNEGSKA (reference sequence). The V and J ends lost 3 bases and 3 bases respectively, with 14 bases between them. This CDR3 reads CSARVGGRDTEAFF. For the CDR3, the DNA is TGCAGTGCTAGGGTTGGGGGACGGGACACTGAAGCTTTCTTT.

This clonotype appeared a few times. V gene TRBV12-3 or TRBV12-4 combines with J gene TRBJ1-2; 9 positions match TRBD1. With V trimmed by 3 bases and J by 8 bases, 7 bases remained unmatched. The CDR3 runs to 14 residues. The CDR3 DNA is TGTGCCAGCAGTTTTACGGGACAGGGTTTGGGCTACACCTTC. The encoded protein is CASSFTGQGLGYTF.

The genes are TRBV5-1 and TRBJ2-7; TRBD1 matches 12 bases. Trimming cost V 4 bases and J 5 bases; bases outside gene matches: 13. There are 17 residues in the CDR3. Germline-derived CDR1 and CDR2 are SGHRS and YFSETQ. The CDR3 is CASSGGTGGSLSDEQYF. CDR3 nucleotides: TGCGCCAGCAGCGGGGGGACAGGGGGCTCTTTGTCTGACGAGCAGTACTTC.

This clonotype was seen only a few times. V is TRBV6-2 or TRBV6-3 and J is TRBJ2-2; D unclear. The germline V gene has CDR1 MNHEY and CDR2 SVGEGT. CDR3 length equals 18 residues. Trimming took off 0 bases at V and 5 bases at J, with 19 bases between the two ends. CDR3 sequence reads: CASSYSISRAPWTGELFF. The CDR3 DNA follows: TGTGCCAGCAGTTACTCGATATCCCGGGCGCCGTGGACCGGGGAGCTGTTTTTT.

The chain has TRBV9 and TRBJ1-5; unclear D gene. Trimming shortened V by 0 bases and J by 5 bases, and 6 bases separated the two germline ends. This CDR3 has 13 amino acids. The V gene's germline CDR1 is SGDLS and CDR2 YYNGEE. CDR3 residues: CASSVGWDQPQHF. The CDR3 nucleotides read TGTGCCAGCAGCGTAGGGTGGGATCAGCCCCAGCATTTT.

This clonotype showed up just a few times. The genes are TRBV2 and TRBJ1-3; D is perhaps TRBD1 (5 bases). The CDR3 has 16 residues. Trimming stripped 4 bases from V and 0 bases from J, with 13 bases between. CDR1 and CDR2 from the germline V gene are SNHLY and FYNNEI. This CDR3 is CASSVEGASSGNTIYF. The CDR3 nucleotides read TGTGCCAGCAGTGTAGAAGGGGCAAGCTCTGGAAACACCATATATTTT.

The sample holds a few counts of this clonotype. The CDR3 nucleotides are TGCAGTGCTCCAGGGGGCCGTCAGCCCCAGCATTTT. Translation gives CSAPGGRQPQHF. This chain joins TRBV20-1 and TRBJ1-5; 8 nucleotides agree with TRBD1. The V and J ends lost 5 bases and 6 bases, in that order; junction bases with no gene match: 3. Per the germline V gene, CDR1 is DFQATT and CDR2 is SNEGSKA (reference sequence). The CDR3 length is 12 residues.

The CDR3 DNA reads TGCGCCAGCAGCCAAGAATGGGCAGTGCGCAATCAGCCCCAGCATTTT. Protein: CASSQEWAVRNQPQHF. The V call is TRBV4-1, the J call TRBJ1-5; D uncertain. Germline CDR1 reads MGHRA; CDR2 reads YSYEKL. This CDR3 has 16 residues. Between the trimmed V and J ends, which lost 0 bases and 2 bases, there was a span of 11 bases.

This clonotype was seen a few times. CDR3 DNA sequence: TGCGCCAGCAGCATTCCGACAGGGCACAATGAGCAGTTCTTC. Amino acids: CASSIPTGHNEQFF. V and J are TRBV5-1 and TRBJ2-1, with 7 positions matching TRBD1. The length of the CDR3 is 14 residues. Losses at the gene ends were 4 bases for V and 5 bases for J; bases not matched to a gene: 6. Germline CDR1 reads SGHRS; CDR2 reads YFSETQ.

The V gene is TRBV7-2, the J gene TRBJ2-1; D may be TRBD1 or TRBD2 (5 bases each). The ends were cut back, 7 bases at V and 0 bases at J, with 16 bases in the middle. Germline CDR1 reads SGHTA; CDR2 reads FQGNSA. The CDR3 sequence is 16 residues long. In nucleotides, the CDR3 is TGTGCCAGCAACCTTGACAGCGGTGGCTCCTACAATGAGCAGTTCTTC. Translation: CASNLDSGGSYNEQFF.

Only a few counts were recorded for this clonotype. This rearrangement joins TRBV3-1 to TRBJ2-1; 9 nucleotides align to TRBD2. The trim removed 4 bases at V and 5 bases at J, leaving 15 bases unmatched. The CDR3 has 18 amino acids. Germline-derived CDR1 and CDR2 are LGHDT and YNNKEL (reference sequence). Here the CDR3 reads CASSLTLEAGGWDNEQFF. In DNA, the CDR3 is TGTGCCAGCAGCCTGACACTGGAAGCGGGAGGATGGGACAATGAGCAGTTCTTC.

In nucleotides, the CDR3 is TGTGCCAGCAGCTTAGCGACGGTCGACTACTCCCTCCACTTT. This gives the protein CASSLATVDYSLHF. V is TRBV7-9 and J is TRBJ1-6; D not resolved. This CDR3 has 14 amino acids. Germline V gene lookup returns CDR1 SEHNR and CDR2 FQNEAQ (reference sequence). Between the trimmed V and J ends, which lost 0 bases and 14 bases, there was a span of 14 bases.

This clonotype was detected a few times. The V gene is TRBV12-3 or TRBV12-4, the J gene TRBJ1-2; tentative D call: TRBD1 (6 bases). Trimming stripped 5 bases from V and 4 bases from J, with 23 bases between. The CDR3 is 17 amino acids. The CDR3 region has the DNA TGTGCCAGCAGTCCCCGCCCCATGGACAGCCTACCCTATGGCTACACCTTC. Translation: CASSPRPMDSLPYGYTF.

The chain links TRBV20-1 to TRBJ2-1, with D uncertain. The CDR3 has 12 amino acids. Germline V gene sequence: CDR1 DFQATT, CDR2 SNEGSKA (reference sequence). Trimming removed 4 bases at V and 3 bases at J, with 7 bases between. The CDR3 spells CSANPDYNEQFF. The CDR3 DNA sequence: TGCAGTGCTAACCCCGACTACAATGAGCAGTTCTTC.